The 20 T cell receptor beta chains given below trace back to one sample, sequenced in a study of cytomegalovirus exposure and HLA in healthy donors. 60 Vbeta and 13 Jbeta primers were used in PCR. Some clones are missing from TCRdb's copy, which holds only in-frame ones; the method was immunoSEQ multiplex PCR. Among some 150,000 clones listed, roughly 80% were seen once. Sequenced input: PBMCs. These receptors originate from a woman aged 25 to 39 in good health and CMV-seronegative.

The chain recombines TRBV2 with TRBJ2-2; perhaps TRBD2 as D (7 bases). The germline V and J ends were trimmed by 5 bases and 0 bases, with 16 bases remaining between them. Per germline, CDR1 SNHLY and CDR2 FYNNEI. The CDR3 spans 17 residues. The CDR3, as DNA: TGTGCCAGCAGTCGAAGGGGGGGAACCGCGAACACCGGGGAGCTGTTTTTT. Its translation: CASSRRGGTANTGELFF.

This sequence joins TRBV4-1 and TRBJ2-5; the D gene is possibly TRBD1 (5 bases). With the DNA end fitting TRBJ2-7 better, the J assignment may be wrong. This CDR3 contains 12 residues. Per germline, CDR1 MGHRA and CDR2 YSYEKL. The CDR3 region has the DNA TGCGCCAGCAGTCGCGACAGTTACGAGCAGTACTTC. The encoded protein is CASSRDSYEQYF.

The V call is TRBV5-1, the J call TRBJ1-1; TRBD1 agrees at 7 bases. V shed 4 bases and J 0 bases; nucleotides not matched to a gene: 6. The CDR3 runs to 15 residues. From germline, CDR1 is SGHRS and CDR2 YFSETQ. The CDR3 bases are TGCGCCAGCAGCGGAGGGGACAGCTTGAACACTGAAGCTTTCTTT. Translating gives CASSGGDSLNTEAFF. The full variable domain, completed using reference TRBV5-1 and TRBJ1-1, is KAGVTQTPRYLIKTRGQQVTLSCSPISGHRSVSWYQQTPGQGLQFLFEYFSETQRNKGNFPGRFSGRQFSNSRSEMNVSTLELGDSALYLCASSGGDSLNTEAFFGQGTRLTVV.

V gene TRBV6-5 combines with J gene TRBJ2-5; weak D call: TRBD1 (5 bases). The germline V and J ends were trimmed by 6 bases and 6 bases, with 11 bases remaining between them. This CDR3 contains 12 residues. Germline V CDR1 and CDR2: MNHEY, SVGAGI. The CDR3 sequence is CASRRPGKTQYF. CDR3 in DNA: TGTGCCAGCAGAAGACCAGGGAAGACCCAGTACTTC.

CDR3 residues: CASSTDRGVSGANVLTF. In DNA, the CDR3 is TGTGCCAGTAGTACGGACAGGGGCGTCTCTGGGGCCAACGTCCTGACTTTC. The J gene is TRBJ2-6, the V gene TRBV19, with TRBD1 identical over 9 bases. Germline-derived CDR1 and CDR2 are LNHDA and SQIVND (reference sequence). The V segment lost 4 bases and the J segment 0 bases; nucleotides outside the gene matches: 4. This CDR3 is 17 amino acids long. The variable domain in full, completed from reference TRBV19 and TRBJ2-6, reads DGGITQSPKYLFRKEGQNVTLSCEQNLNHDAMYWYRQDPGQGLRLIYYSQIVNDFQKGDIAEGYSVSREKKESFPLTVTSAQKNPTAFYLCASSTDRGVSGANVLTFGAGSRLTVL.

The chain is built from TRBV27 and TRBJ2-5; D call uncertain. The CDR3 is 15 residues long. Germline CDR1 and CDR2: MNHEY and SMNVEV (reference sequence). V lost 4 bases and J 5 bases, leaving 17 bases between the germline ends. The CDR3: CASSYSSPPRETQYF. CDR3 DNA: TGTGCCAGCAGTTACTCATCCCCTCCCAGGGAGACCCAGTACTTC.

The chain carries TRBV19 and TRBJ1-2; 7 nucleotides agree with TRBD1. This CDR3 has 15 residues. J was trimmed by 2 bases and V by 4 bases; bases with no gene match: 7. CDR1 is LNHDA and CDR2 is SQIVND in the germline V gene (reference sequence). The CDR3 bases are TGTGCCAGTAGTACAGGGACAGTTTCCAACTATGGCTACACCTTC. It translates to CASSTGTVSNYGYTF.

To note about this clone: At one of its ends the junction is not consistent with the germline gene, which may arise from a read error. The same CDR3 arises from other DNA sequences in this sample as well. The chain carries TRBV6-5 and TRBJ1-1; 7 bases are shared with TRBD1. Germline assignment: CDR1 MNHEY and CDR2 SVGAGI. This CDR3 region has 14 residues. The chain's CDR3 is CASRLQGTNTEAFF. The CDR3, as DNA: TGTGCTAGCAGATTACAGGGGACCAACACTGAAGCTTTCTTT.

Turning to this clone: The junction does not match germline at one end; this may be a read error. This chain uses TRBV10-3 with TRBJ2-3; 12 nucleotides line up with TRBD1. The CDR3 runs 17 residues. CDR1 is ENHRY and CDR2 is SYGVKD in the germline V gene. CDR3 DNA: TGTGCCGTCAGTGAGTTGGGACAGGGGGCAGGCACAGATACGCAGTATTTT. It specifies CAVSELGQGAGTDTQYF.

The rearrangement links TRBV30 to TRBJ2-5; a weak D match, TRBD2 (6 bases). The CDR3 is made up of 15 amino acids. V shed 1 base and J shed 4 bases, with 16 bases lying between them. CDR1 GTSNPN and CDR2 SVGIG come from the germline V gene (reference sequence). DNA of the CDR3: TGTGCCTGGAGTGAGGACGGGGGATGGGGAGAGACCCAGTACTTC. Amino acids: CAWSEDGGWGETQYF.

The V gene is TRBV7-9, the J gene TRBJ1-3; unclear D gene. In germline, CDR1 is SEHNR, CDR2 FQNEAQ (reference sequence). The CDR3 consists of 15 residues. Deletions cut 4 bases from V and 0 bases from J, with 10 bases between. CDR3 bases: TGTGCCAGCAGCTCCCGTGGCAGCTCTGGAAACACCATATATTTT. Translated, it gives CASSSRGSSGNTIYF. The entire variable domain, with the rest obtained from reference TRBV7-9 and TRBJ1-3, is as follows: DTGVSQNPRHKITKRGQNVTFRCDPISEHNRLYWYRQTLGQGPEFLTYFQNEAQLEKSRLLSDRFSAERPKGSFSTLEIQRTEQGDSAMYLCASSSRGSSGNTIYFGEGSWLTVV.

The chain employs TRBV19 and TRBJ2-1; D is undetermined. The V gene lost 1 base and the J gene lost 5 bases, with 6 bases spanning the gap. This CDR3 region has 13 residues. Per germline, CDR1 LNHDA and CDR2 SQIVND (reference sequence). The CDR3 coding sequence is TGTGCCAGTAGTATAGTAACAGACAATGAGCAGTTCTTC. Amino acids: CASSIVTDNEQFF. Combining the CDR3 with reference TRBV19 and TRBJ2-1 gives the whole variable domain DGGITQSPKYLFRKEGQNVTLSCEQNLNHDAMYWYRQDPGQGLRLIYYSQIVNDFQKGDIAEGYSVSREKKESFPLTVTSAQKNPTAFYLCASSIVTDNEQFFGPGTRLTVL.

This sequence joins TRBV7-2 and TRBJ1-2; D uncertain. The CDR3 totals 17 residues. CDR1 is SGHTA and CDR2 is FQGNSA in the germline V gene. Deletions cut 4 bases from V and 5 bases from J, with 23 bases between. CDR3 region: CASSSFRGLNPLYGYTF. CDR3 nucleotide sequence: TGTGCCAGCAGCTCGTTCCGGGGTCTTAACCCACTTTATGGCTACACCTTC.

Only one count was recorded for this clone. The rearrangement uses TRBV6-5 and TRBJ1-2, with 8 bases aligning to TRBD1. The germline V gene has CDR1 MNHEY and CDR2 SVGAGI. The CDR3 contains 13 residues. V dropped 4 bases and J dropped 8; count of bases not matched to a gene: 6. The CDR3 bases are TGTGCCAGCAGTTCAGACAGGGGATACGGCTACACCTTC. It encodes CASSSDRGYGYTF.

The chain carries TRBV30 and TRBJ2-7; 9 bases match TRBD2. The germline V gene encodes CDR1 GTSNPN and CDR2 SVGIG (reference sequence). Losses at the gene ends were 1 base for V and 7 bases for J; bases not matched to a gene: 8. This CDR3 is 14 amino acids long. The CDR3 spells CAWSGAGGPTEQYF. The CDR3 bases are TGTGCCTGGAGTGGGGCGGGAGGGCCGACGGAGCAGTACTTC.

V usage is TRBV27 and J usage is TRBJ1-1, with TRBD1 as a possible D gene (5 bases). The CDR3 has 14 residues. Germline values: CDR1 MNHEY, CDR2 SMNVEV (reference sequence). V gave up 6 bases and J gave up 2 bases, with 13 bases separating them. CDR3 bases: TGTGCCAGCAGGGTCCAGGGTGGAAACACTGAAGCTTTCTTT. Translating it yields CASRVQGGNTEAFF.

This sequence joins TRBV15 and TRBJ1-4; 8 bases fit TRBD1. Trimming removed 2 bases from V and 4 bases from J; junction bases left unmatched: 18. Looked up from germline, CDR1 is LNHNV and CDR2 is YYDKDF (reference sequence). The CDR3 has 20 residues. DNA for the CDR3: TGTGCCACCAGCAGAACCTTGCCTGGGCGTGGGACAGGTCTTAATGAAAAACTGTTTTTT. Translating it yields CATSRTLPGRGTGLNEKLFF.

The chain uses TRBV6-6 and TRBJ2-7; 7 nucleotides agree with TRBD1. With 5 bases clipped from V and 2 bases from J, the junction kept 6 bases outside the gene matches. Looked up from germline, CDR1 is MNHNY and CDR2 is SVGAGI (reference sequence). The CDR3 has 14 amino acids. CDR3 in amino acids: CASSNLDRPYEQYF. CDR3 DNA sequence: TGTGCCAGCAGTAACCTGGACAGGCCCTACGAGCAGTACTTC.

The chain links TRBV16 to TRBJ1-4, with 7 bases matching TRBD1. CDR1 and CDR2 from the germline V gene are KGHSY and FQNENV. V shed 1 base and J 2 bases; nucleotides not matched to a gene: 1. The CDR3 totals 15 residues. CDR3 amino acids: CASSQWDSTNEKLFF. The CDR3 nucleotides read TGTGCCAGCAGCCAATGGGACAGCACTAATGAAAAACTGTTTTTT.

The chain links TRBV27 to TRBJ2-1, with TRBD2 matching over 7 bases. V shed 6 bases, J shed 4 bases, and the junction held 12 bases outside the gene matches. Per the germline V gene, CDR1 is MNHEY and CDR2 is SMNVEV (reference sequence). The CDR3 extends over 16 amino acids. In DNA form, the CDR3 reads TGTGCCAGCAGCCTCCGACCGGGACTACCTTACAATGAGCAGTTCTTC. It codes for CASSLRPGLPYNEQFF.